Sequencing of this T cell receptor (beta chain) was carried out in a study of T-cell reconstitution after alpha-beta-depleted transplantation in children. Molecular barcoding with unique molecular identifiers was used for the TCRbeta library. TCRdb independently ran MiXCR on the PCR reads; one entry per CDR3 protein. The sample contains 150,000 to 200,000 distinct CDR3 sequences, roughly 6.8% of which appear only once. Germline assignment: CDR1 SNHLY and CDR2 FYNNEI. Trimming took 5 bases from V and 2 from J; bases not matched to a gene: 4. This CDR3 has 15 residues. This clonotype occurred many times.

The chain has TRBV2 and TRBJ2-4, with 9 bases fitting TRBD2. The TCR originated in a human donor who donated a stem cell graft to a child with Wiskott-Aldrich syndrome. This specimen was PBMCs from the stem cell graft donor, taken from the stem cell graft. The DNA of the CDR3 is TGTGCCAGCAGTCTCCTAGCGGGAACCAAAAACATTCAGTACTTC. It codes for CASSLLAGTKNIQYF. Combining the CDR3 with reference TRBV2 and TRBJ2-4 gives the whole variable domain EPEVTQTPSHQVTQMGQEVILRCVPISNHLYFYWYRQILGQKVEFLVSFYNNEISEKSEIFDDQFSVERPDGSNFTLKIRSTKLEDSAMYFCASSLLAGTKNIQYFGAGTRLSVL.